These 10 T cell receptor beta chains were all obtained from the same sample, sequenced in a study of vaccination effects on CD4 cells after COVID-19. Under the ViraFEST assay, PBMC were stimulated with viral peptide pools so that antigen-specific CD4+ T cells expanded. Sequencing was performed afterwards. The authors isolated CD4+ T cells after around 9 days of culture. Absence of prior SARS-CoV-2 infection characterized the vaccine recipients, who showed negative nucleocapsid antibodies. No cognate antigen is known for these TCRs. The protocol was immunoSEQ multiplex PCR, while the TCRdb copy is restricted to in-frame clones and leaves out a portion. The sample holds tens of thousands of clones; approximately 70% are singletons and the top ten take about 17%. The source was CD4+ T cells from PBMCs cultured with SARS-CoV-2 spike peptides, collected before COVID-19 vaccination. Every receptor here comes from a human donor who received a COVID-19 vaccine.

The chain couples TRBV5-1 to TRBJ2-1; D is perhaps TRBD1 or TRBD2 (5 bases each). The CDR3 consists of 14 residues. V gave up 4 bases and J gave up 8 bases, with 16 bases separating them. Per germline, CDR1 SGHRS and CDR2 YFSETQ. CDR3 region: CASSAGLQGDEQFF. DNA for the CDR3: TGCGCCAGCAGCGCGGGCCTCCAAGGGGATGAGCAGTTCTTC.

The chain uses TRBV7-8 and TRBJ2-3; D possibly corresponds to TRBD1 (6 bases). Germline-derived CDR1 and CDR2 are SGHVS and FQNEAQ. This CDR3 has 19 residues. V shed 1 base and J shed 2 bases, with 22 bases lying between them. The CDR3 protein is CASSLGPGVERTDTDTQYF. CDR3 nucleotide sequence: TGTGCCAGCAGCTTAGGCCCAGGGGTGGAGCGCACCGACACAGATACGCAGTATTTT.

This sequence joins TRBV3-1 (or the pseudogene TRBV3-2) and TRBJ2-7; 7 bases align to TRBD1. The CDR3 runs 15 residues. The germline V gene encodes CDR1 LGHDT and CDR2 YNNKEL (reference sequence). V shed 4 bases and J 6 bases; nucleotides not matched to a gene: 12. DNA for the CDR3: TGTGCCAGCAGCCCCCATTCTGGGACAGTTGTCGAGCAGTACTTC. Its protein is CASSPHSGTVVEQYF.

This clone was picked up one time. The chain combines TRBV7-8 with TRBJ2-3; 11 nucleotides align to TRBD2. J lost 2 bases, V lost 6 bases, and 10 bases had no gene match. The CDR3 has 17 amino acids. CDR1 is SGHVS, CDR2 FQNEAQ, per germline. The CDR3 reads CASSYKLAGVNTDTQYF. The DNA for the CDR3 is TGTGCCAGCAGTTACAAACTAGCGGGAGTTAACACAGATACGCAGTATTTT.

This clone was recorded a few times. The V gene is TRBV2, the J gene TRBJ2-2; D possibly corresponds to TRBD1 (6 bases). The CDR3 consists of 15 residues. V lost 10 bases and J lost 0, with 15 bases in between. The germline V gene encodes CDR1 SNHLY and CDR2 FYNNEI. The CDR3 DNA is TGTGCCACCTCCTGGGGGCCACCGAACACCGGGGAGCTGTTTTTT. It translates to CATSWGPPNTGELFF.

V and J are TRBV2 and TRBJ2-1, with D possibly TRBD2 on 6 matching bases. In germline, CDR1 is SNHLY, CDR2 FYNNEI. The CDR3 contains 15 residues. Trimming took off 7 bases at V and 0 bases at J, with 13 bases between the two ends. The DNA of the CDR3 is TGTGCCAGCACGGGACTGGGCAGCTCCTACAATGAGCAGTTCTTC. This sequence encodes CASTGLGSSYNEQFF. The full variable domain, with the rest looked up from reference TRBV2 and TRBJ2-1, is EPEVTQTPSHQVTQMGQEVILRCVPISNHLYFYWYRQILGQKVEFLVSFYNNEISEKSEIFDDQFSVERPDGSNFTLKIRSTKLEDSAMYFCASTGLGSSYNEQFFGPGTRLTVL.

This clone was found a few times. The chain uses TRBV7-9 and TRBJ2-7; D is uncertain. The length of the CDR3 is 11 residues. With 7 bases removed from V and 7 bases from J, the gap between germline ends came to 11 bases. Germline lookup yields CDR1 SEHNR and CDR2 FQNEAQ (reference sequence). The CDR3 bases are TGTGCCAGCACCCTCAACGGAGAGCAGTACTTC. It encodes CASTLNGEQYF.

CDR3 bases: TGTGCCAGCAGCCCGGGACTAGCGGGGATCGAGCAGTACTTC. This sequence encodes CASSPGLAGIEQYF. The rearrangement links TRBV7-9 to TRBJ2-7; 13 bases map to TRBD2. This CDR3 region has 14 residues. Germline values: CDR1 SEHNR, CDR2 FQNEAQ (reference sequence). The junction had 4 bases not matched to a gene; V was cut back by 5 bases and J by 6 bases.

Only a few counts were recorded for this clone. The chain couples TRBV6-5 to TRBJ1-2; D not certain. The CDR3 has 15 residues. Germline-derived CDR1 and CDR2 are MNHEY and SVGAGI. V was shortened by 0 bases and J by 4 bases, with 12 bases between the two germline ends. The CDR3 reads CASSYSPTLFYGYTF. CDR3 sequence (DNA): TGTGCCAGCAGTTACTCCCCCACACTGTTCTATGGCTACACCTTC.

This clone came up a few times. The V gene is TRBV7-9, the J gene TRBJ1-3, with TRBD1 as a possible D gene (5 bases). The CDR3 is 18 amino acids. CDR1 and CDR2 (germline): SEHNR, FQNEAQ (reference sequence). V was cut by 5 bases and J by 2 bases, with 22 bases left in between. The CDR3 reads CASSPRTQSGSPGNTIYF. CDR3 in DNA: TGTGCCAGCAGCCCCCGGACCCAATCAGGGTCCCCTGGAAACACCATATATTTT.